This TCR beta chain was identified during a study of blood T cell repertoires in COVID-19. As for the study in general: Samples of COVID-19 (acute and convalescent) were obtained from the United States, Italy and Spain. In each case, the material was cDNA or gDNA derived from T cells, B-cell-depleted T cells, or PBMCs.

The V and J ends lost 7 bases and 0 bases respectively, with 15 bases between them. Per the germline V gene, CDR1 is SQVTM and CDR2 is ANQGSEA. The CDR3 is made up of 15 amino acids. Study processing details: Estimation of nucleated cell counts relied on the amplification of reference gene primers. Measured with immunoSEQ multiplex PCR; TCRdb has only the in-frame clones, and not every one. D and trimming were read from the DNA, whereas the V and J calls and clone size are those reported in that table. The sample lists fewer than 350,000 clones; 86% were seen once. This clone was counted a single time.

The chain employs TRBV29-1 and TRBJ2-2; D remains unclear. Sequencing input: peripheral blood. The receptor's source is a woman aged 25 to 45 who had recovered from COVID-19. The CDR3 loop is CSAAPGLANTGELFF. In DNA form, the CDR3 reads TGCAGCGCCGCACCAGGTCTCGCGAACACCGGGGAGCTGTTTTTT.